The T cell receptor beta chain under discussion was sequenced for a study of metastatic and nonmetastatic thyroid tumors. Whole-study context: For malignant and benign thyroid patients, tumor or nodule tissue and blood were the sources whose repertoires were compared. General study results and limits: It was reported that TCR beta diversity was significantly higher in malignant thyroid tumors than benign nodules, in blood and tumor.

Original analysis: For papillary thyroid cancer, a distant-metastasis classifier was constructed from CDR3 differences observed across clinicopathological groups. TCRdb re-clonotyped the PCR reads through MiXCR. None of the V and J calls come from the authors' own analysis; TCRdb made them. This table has roughly 18,000 clones, about a quarter appearing once. Not a single patient had been given any form of treatment at any point before undergoing thyroid surgery. Turning to this clone: What it recognizes is unknown.

The sequencing sample was made of tumor tissue. This clonotype originated in a female donor with papillary thyroid cancer or a benign thyroid nodule (not recorded which). Some clones in this sample may be carry-over from other donors' samples.

This CDR3 is CASRASTRGYTQYF. The CDR3 DNA follows: TGTGCCAGCAGAGCCTCAACCCGCGGTTATACGCAGTATTTT. This chain connects TRBV6-1 to TRBJ2-3; D is uncertain. The ends were cut back, 6 bases at V and 7 bases at J, with 17 bases in the middle. Germline assignment: CDR1 MNHNS and CDR2 SASEGT. CDR3 length: 14 residues.